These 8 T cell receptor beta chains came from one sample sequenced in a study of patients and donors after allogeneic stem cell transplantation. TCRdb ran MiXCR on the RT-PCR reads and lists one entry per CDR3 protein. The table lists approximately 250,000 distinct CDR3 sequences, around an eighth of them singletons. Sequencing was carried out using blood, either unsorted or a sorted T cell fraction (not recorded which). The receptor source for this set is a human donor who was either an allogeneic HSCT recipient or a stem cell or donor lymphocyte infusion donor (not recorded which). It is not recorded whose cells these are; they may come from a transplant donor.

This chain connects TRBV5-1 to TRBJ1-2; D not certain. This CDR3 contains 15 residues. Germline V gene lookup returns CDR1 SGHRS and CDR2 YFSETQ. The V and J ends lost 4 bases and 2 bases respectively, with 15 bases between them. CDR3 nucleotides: TGCGCCAGCAGCCTTGTGGCAGGACGGAACTATGGCTACACCTTC. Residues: CASSLVAGRNYGYTF.

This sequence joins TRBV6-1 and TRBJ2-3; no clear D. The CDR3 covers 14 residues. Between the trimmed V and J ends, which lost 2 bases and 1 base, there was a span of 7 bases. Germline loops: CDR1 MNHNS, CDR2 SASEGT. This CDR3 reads CASSEWYGTDTQYF. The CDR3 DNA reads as TGTGCCAGCAGTGAATGGTACGGCACAGATACGCAGTATTTT.

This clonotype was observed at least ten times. CDR3 residues: CSARKPERITNEQFF. DNA of the CDR3: TGCAGTGCTAGGAAACCGGAACGGATAACAAATGAGCAGTTCTTC. The V and J genes are TRBV20-1 and TRBJ2-1, with D uncertain. V was cut by 3 bases and J by 7 bases, with 19 bases left in between. Per germline, CDR1 DFQATT and CDR2 SNEGSKA (reference sequence). There are 15 residues in the CDR3.

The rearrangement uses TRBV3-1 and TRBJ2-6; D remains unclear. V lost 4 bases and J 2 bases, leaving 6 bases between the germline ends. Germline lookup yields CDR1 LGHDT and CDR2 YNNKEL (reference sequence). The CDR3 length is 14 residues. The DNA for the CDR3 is TGTGCCAGCAGCCCCCCTACTGGGGCCAACGTCCTGACTTTC. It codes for CASSPPTGANVLTF.

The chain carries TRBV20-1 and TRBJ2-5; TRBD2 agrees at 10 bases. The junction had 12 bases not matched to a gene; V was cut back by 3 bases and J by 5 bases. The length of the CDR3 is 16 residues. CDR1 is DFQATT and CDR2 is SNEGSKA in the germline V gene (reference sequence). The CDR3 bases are TGCAGTGCTAGTGATCCATTACTAGCGGGGCGGGAGACCCAGTACTTC. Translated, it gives CSASDPLLAGRETQYF.

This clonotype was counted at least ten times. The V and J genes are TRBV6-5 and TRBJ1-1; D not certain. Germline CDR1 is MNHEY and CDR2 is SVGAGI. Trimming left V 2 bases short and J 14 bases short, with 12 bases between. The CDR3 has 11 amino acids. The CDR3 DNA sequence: TGTGCCAGCAGTTACCCCCCCACTACCTTCTTT. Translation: CASSYPPTTFF.

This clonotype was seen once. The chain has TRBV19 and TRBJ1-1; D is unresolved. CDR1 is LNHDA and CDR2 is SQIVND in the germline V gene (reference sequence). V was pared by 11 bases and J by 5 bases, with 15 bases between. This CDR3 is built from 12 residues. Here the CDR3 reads CAAGGSETEAFF. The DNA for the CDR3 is TGTGCCGCCGGCGGGTCGGAGACTGAAGCTTTCTTT.

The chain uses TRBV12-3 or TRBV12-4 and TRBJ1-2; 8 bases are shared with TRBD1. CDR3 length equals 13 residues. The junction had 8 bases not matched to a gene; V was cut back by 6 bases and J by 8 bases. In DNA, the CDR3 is TGTGCCAGCAGCAGGACAGGGATCGGGGGCTACACCTTC. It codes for CASSRTGIGGYTF.